Below are 5 T cell receptor beta chains sequenced from a single sample in a study of shared clonotypes between healthy human individuals. Here immunoSEQ multiplex PCR was the method, and the copy in TCRdb shows in-frame clones only, minus some. This sample has approximately 120,000 clones, with under 70% found just once. Material: memory CD8+ T cells sorted from blood. This sample's subset: CD45RO+ cells pooled with CCR7-negative TemRA cells. These receptors came from a woman aged 25 to 39 in good health.

The V call is TRBV27, the J call TRBJ2-3; tentatively, D is TRBD2 (6 bases). The V gene lost 6 bases and the J gene lost 10 bases, with 14 bases spanning the gap. The germline CDR1 and CDR2 sequences are MNHEY and SMNVEV (reference sequence). This CDR3 has 12 amino acids. CDR3 sequence reads: CASSPIAEAQYF. CDR3 nucleotide sequence: TGTGCCAGCAGCCCCATAGCGGAGGCGCAGTATTTT.

The chain recombines TRBV5-1 with TRBJ2-4; D unclear. Germline values: CDR1 SGHRS, CDR2 YFSETQ. The CDR3 loop spans 11 amino acids. Deletions cut 4 bases from V and 5 bases from J, with 4 bases between. DNA for the CDR3: TGCGCCAGCAGCGGGCAAAACATTCAGTACTTC. It yields the protein CASSGQNIQYF.

This clone was observed once. J is TRBJ2-5 and V is TRBV19, with D maybe TRBD2 (6 bases). The CDR3 is 16 amino acids. The V gene's germline CDR1 is LNHDA and CDR2 SQIVND (reference sequence). V lost 1 base, J lost 5 bases, and 17 bases lay in between. The CDR3 loop reads CASSIVYGSSWETQYF. The CDR3 DNA reads as TGTGCCAGTAGTATAGTGTACGGGAGTTCCTGGGAGACCCAGTACTTC.

V usage is TRBV28 and J usage is TRBJ2-7, with D perhaps matching TRBD2 (5 bases). From germline, CDR1 is MDHEN and CDR2 SYDVKM. The V gene lost 1 base and the J gene lost 2 bases, with 9 bases spanning the gap. The CDR3 contains 14 residues. CDR3 protein: CASSLFGEAYEQYF. The CDR3 region has the DNA TGTGCCAGCAGTTTATTCGGGGAAGCCTACGAGCAGTACTTC.

The V and J genes are TRBV7-9 and TRBJ1-3, with TRBD1 identical over 10 bases. This CDR3 comprises 18 residues. CDR1 is SEHNR and CDR2 is FQNEAQ in the germline V gene (reference sequence). After removal of 5 bases from V and 1 base from J, the junction contained 11 bases not matched to a gene. In DNA form, the CDR3 reads TGTGCCAGCAGCCCGACAGGGGGCCTTGTATTTTCTGGAAACACCATATATTTT. It codes for CASSPTGGLVFSGNTIYF. The variable domain in full, with the rest retrieved from reference TRBV7-9 and TRBJ1-3, is DTGVSQNPRHKITKRGQNVTFRCDPISEHNRLYWYRQTLGQGPEFLTYFQNEAQLEKSRLLSDRFSAERPKGSFSTLEIQRTEQGDSAMYLCASSPTGGLVFSGNTIYFGEGSWLTVV.